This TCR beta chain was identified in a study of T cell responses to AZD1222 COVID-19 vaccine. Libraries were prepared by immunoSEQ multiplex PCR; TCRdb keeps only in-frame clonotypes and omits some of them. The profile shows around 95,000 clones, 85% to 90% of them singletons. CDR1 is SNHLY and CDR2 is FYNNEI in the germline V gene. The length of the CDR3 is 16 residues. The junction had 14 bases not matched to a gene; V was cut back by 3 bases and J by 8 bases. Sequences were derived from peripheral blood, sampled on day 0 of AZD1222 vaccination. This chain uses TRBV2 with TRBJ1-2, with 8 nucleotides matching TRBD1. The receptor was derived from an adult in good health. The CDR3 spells CASSERKTGVERGYTF. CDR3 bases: TGTGCCAGCAGTGAGCGAAAGACAGGGGTTGAGAGAGGCTACACCTTC.